Listed here are 4 T cell receptor beta chains from one sample, sequenced in a study of vaccination and CD4 T cells after COVID-19. Sequencing of cultured CD4+ T cell DNA used the Oncomine TCR Beta short-read assay. Using its own MiXCR run on the PCR reads, TCRdb lists one record per CDR3 protein. Altogether about 22,000 distinct CDR3 sequences are present, approximately 32% being singletons, with the ten largest covering around 11%. Indicated treatment: roughly 11-day PBMC culture with coronavirus spike peptide pools or control peptides (ViraFEST assay). Which antigens these TCRs recognize remains unknown. Sequencing input: cultured CD4+ T cells from blood. Receptors originate from a human donor with COVID-19.

The chain joins TRBV19 to TRBJ2-6, with 9 positions matching TRBD1. The CDR3 has 20 amino acids. From germline, CDR1 is LNHDA and CDR2 SQIVND (reference sequence). V lost 5 bases to trimming and J lost 0 bases; unmatched junction nucleotides: 14. CDR3 sequence reads: CASSGGDREPVNSGANVLTF. CDR3 sequence (DNA): TGTGCCAGTAGTGGCGGGGACAGGGAACCAGTGAACTCTGGGGCCAACGTCCTGACTTTC.

The chain uses TRBV18 and TRBJ2-7, with D possibly TRBD1 on 6 matching bases. The germline V gene has CDR1 KGHSH and CDR2 LQKENI. Trimming pared 3 bases from V and 3 bases from J, leaving 15 bases between. The CDR3 contains 15 residues. The CDR3 sequence is CASSPLQGVDYEQYF. DNA for the CDR3: TGTGCCAGCTCACCGTTACAGGGAGTTGACTACGAGCAGTACTTC.

This rearrangement joins TRBV5-4 to TRBJ1-2; possible D gene TRBD1, 5 bases. There are 14 residues in the CDR3. Germline-derived CDR1 and CDR2 are SGHNT and YYREEE (reference sequence). The germline V and J ends were trimmed by 0 bases and 4 bases, with 10 bases remaining between them. CDR3 DNA sequence: TGTGCCAGCAGCTTGGGGGGGGACTTCTATGGCTACACCTTC. Its protein is CASSLGGDFYGYTF.

The rearrangement links TRBV9 to TRBJ2-6, with 7 bases identical to TRBD1. The V segment lost 3 bases and the J segment 13 bases; nucleotides outside the gene matches: 4. The CDR3 is 12 residues long. Germline V gene lookup returns CDR1 SGDLS and CDR2 YYNGEE. The CDR3 loop is CASSATGFVLTF. CDR3 nucleotide sequence: TGTGCCAGCAGCGCGACAGGGTTTGTCCTGACTTTC.